This TCR beta chain was obtained from a study of glioma-infiltrating T cells after dendritic cell vaccination. Study summary: Samples are from glioblastoma patients in Phase I and II dendritic cell vaccine trials. Treatment, given 2003 to 2012, was autologous tumor lysate-pulsed dendritic cell vaccination. The vaccine used monocyte-derived dendritic cells pulsed overnight with autologous tumor lysate. Dendritic cell vaccine was injected intradermally three times, biweekly.

V lost 7 bases and J lost 4; bases outside the gene matches: 8. This CDR3 spans 15 amino acids. The V gene's germline CDR1 is MNHEY and CDR2 SMNVEV (reference sequence). Assay: immunoSEQ multiplex PCR; the TCRdb copy retains only in-frame clones and omits some. The sample holds about 49,000 clones; 85% are singletons and the top ten take about an eighth. This sequence was found in a human donor with glioblastoma. The material was blood, obtained before dendritic cell vaccination. The rearrangement uses TRBV27 and TRBJ2-2; 8 bases fit TRBD2. The CDR3 DNA reads as TGTGCCAGCACCGGCGGGAGGCTCGGCACCGGGGAGCTGTTTTTT. Its translation is CASTGGRLGTGELFF.